These 23 T cell receptor beta chains came from one sample sequenced in a study of shared clonotypes between healthy human individuals. The protocol was immunoSEQ multiplex PCR, while the TCRdb copy is restricted to in-frame clones and leaves out a portion. The sample shows over 850,000 clones, 78% of them seen only once. The specimen was memory CD4+ T cells from PBMCs. Subset denoted: CD45RA-negative fraction. Receptor source: a man between 18 and 35 years old in good health. Some clones in this sample may be carry-over from other donors' samples.

V gene TRBV4-3 combines with J gene TRBJ1-4, with a tentative D call TRBD1 (5 bases). The CDR3 is made up of 18 amino acids. Germline V gene data show CDR1 as LGHNA and CDR2 as YSLEER. V lost 0 bases and J 6 bases, leaving 20 bases between the germline ends. This CDR3 is CASSQDHTVGDLYEKLFF. The CDR3 coding sequence is TGCGCCAGCAGCCAAGATCATACGGTTGGGGACTTGTATGAAAAACTGTTTTTT.

The rearrangement uses TRBV5-1 and TRBJ1-1; no firm D call. V lost 0 bases, J lost 1 base, and 10 bases lay in between. Germline CDR1 reads SGHRS; CDR2 reads YFSETQ. The CDR3 is 15 residues long. CDR3 DNA sequence: TGCGCCAGCAGCTTGGTGGCACGGGCGAACACTGAAGCTTTCTTT. Its translation: CASSLVARANTEAFF. Combining the CDR3 with reference TRBV5-1 and TRBJ1-1 gives the whole variable domain KAGVTQTPRYLIKTRGQQVTLSCSPISGHRSVSWYQQTPGQGLQFLFEYFSETQRNKGNFPGRFSGRQFSNSRSEMNVSTLELGDSALYLCASSLVARANTEAFFGQGTRLTVV.

CDR3 in amino acids: CASSPEGSNQPQHF. The CDR3 nucleotides read TGCGCCAGCAGCCCTGAGGGAAGCAATCAGCCCCAGCATTTT. The V and J genes are TRBV5-1 and TRBJ1-5; D gene ambiguous. The CDR3 contains 14 residues. The V gene's germline CDR1 is SGHRS and CDR2 YFSETQ. Between the trimmed V and J ends, which lost 4 bases and 1 base, there was a span of 9 bases.

The V call is TRBV4-2, the J call TRBJ2-7; 10 positions agree with TRBD2. CDR1 is LGHNA, CDR2 YNFKEQ, per germline. The CDR3 has 17 residues. V shed 0 bases, J shed 0 bases, and the junction held 5 bases outside the gene matches. The chain's CDR3 is CASSQDFSGGSSYEQYF. The CDR3 DNA reads as TGTGCCAGCAGCCAAGATTTTAGCGGGGGGAGCTCCTACGAGCAGTACTTC.

This chain uses TRBV27 with TRBJ1-2; 7 bases are a match to TRBD1. Unmatched junction bases numbered 6, after V lost 5 bases and J lost 3 bases. Germline CDR1 and CDR2: MNHEY and SMNVEV (reference sequence). The CDR3 has 14 amino acids. In DNA form, the CDR3 reads TGTGCCAGCAGTAGACAGGGTGGTTACTATGGCTACACCTTC. This translates into CASSRQGGYYGYTF.

This chain uses TRBV5-1 with TRBJ1-5; the match to TRBD1 covers 7 bases. CDR1 SGHRS and CDR2 YFSETQ come from the germline V gene. The ends lost 0 bases at V and 7 bases at J; junction bases unmatched: 1. The CDR3 extends over 13 amino acids. The CDR3 region has the DNA TGCGCCAGCAGCTTGGGGGACAGACAGCCCCAGCATTTT. Protein sequence: CASSLGDRQPQHF.

Regarding this clone: Distinct nucleotide sequences in the sample also encode this CDR3. The chain has TRBV30 and TRBJ2-1, with TRBD2 matching over 15 bases. Germline V gene data show CDR1 as GTSNPN and CDR2 as SVGIG (reference sequence). The V gene end was trimmed by 0 bases and the J gene end by 4 bases; junction bases not matched to a gene: 4. This CDR3 comprises 17 residues. The CDR3 sequence: CAWSVLGTSGRYNEQFF. The CDR3 DNA sequence: TGTGCCTGGAGTGTTTTGGGGACTAGCGGGAGGTACAATGAGCAGTTCTTC.

The sample holds one count of this clone. V and J are TRBV7-2 and TRBJ2-1; possibly TRBD1 or TRBD2 for D (5 bases each). Germline-derived CDR1 and CDR2 are SGHTA and FQGNSA. The CDR3 runs 15 residues. The V end was cut by 3 bases, the J end by 6 bases, with 15 bases between. The CDR3 coding sequence is TGTGCCAGCAGCTTCGCCGGGACGGAACTCAATGAGCAGTTCTTC. Encoded protein: CASSFAGTELNEQFF.

This clone was detected a few times. The chain carries TRBV30 and TRBJ1-1; 7 bases are shared with TRBD1. Germline CDR1 and CDR2: GTSNPN and SVGIG (reference sequence). The CDR3 has 15 amino acids. Trimming removed 2 bases from V and 5 bases from J; junction bases left unmatched: 11. The CDR3 loop reads CAWSSTHRGGTEAFF. In DNA, the CDR3 is TGTGCCTGGAGTTCTACGCACAGGGGTGGGACTGAAGCTTTCTTT.

The gene calls are TRBV15 and TRBJ1-2; D not certain. The CDR3 is 13 residues long. V shed 5 bases and J shed 8 bases, with 15 bases lying between them. In germline, CDR1 is LNHNV, CDR2 YYDKDF (reference sequence). The CDR3 loop reads CATSSKMGGGYTF. For the CDR3, the DNA is TGTGCCACCAGCTCAAAAATGGGCGGCGGCTACACCTTC.

The chain has TRBV7-3 and TRBJ2-2; tentatively, D is TRBD1 (6 bases). The CDR3 has 14 residues. Trimming shortened V by 6 bases and J by 2 bases, and 10 bases separated the two germline ends. Germline V lookup: CDR1 SGHTA, CDR2 FQGTGA. CDR3 in amino acids: CASRPGQNTGELFF. DNA of the CDR3: TGTGCCAGCAGGCCGGGACAAAACACCGGGGAGCTGTTTTTT.

A few counts support this clone. A clone one base away is much larger, so this may be a read error. The chain's CDR3 is CASSERQGDYGYTF. CDR3 nucleotides: TGTGCCAGCAGTGAGAGACAGGGGGACTATGGCTACACCTTC. The rearrangement uses TRBV2 and TRBJ1-2, with TRBD1 identical over 9 bases. CDR3 size: 14 residues. After removal of 3 bases from V and 3 bases from J, the junction contained 2 bases not matched to a gene. Germline V gives CDR1 SNHLY, CDR2 FYNNEI.

Concerning this clone: Other nucleotide sequences from this sample produce the same CDR3. V and J are TRBV18 and TRBJ2-7, with a weak D call TRBD2 (5 bases). The CDR3 is 12 residues long. From germline, CDR1 is KGHSH and CDR2 LQKENI. The ends were cut back, 3 bases at V and 2 bases at J, with 5 bases in the middle. The CDR3 loop is CASSPGTYEQYF. CDR3 nucleotides: TGTGCCAGCTCACCCGGGACCTACGAGCAGTACTTC.

In this sample, this clone turned up a few times. The chain joins TRBV27 to TRBJ2-1, with TRBD2 identical over 7 bases. Germline lookup yields CDR1 MNHEY and CDR2 SMNVEV (reference sequence). CDR3 length: 16 residues. J lost 0 bases, V lost 2 bases, and 4 bases had no gene match. The CDR3 region is CASSLVSGTSYNEQFF. The CDR3 coding sequence is TGTGCCAGCAGTTTAGTAAGCGGGACCTCCTACAATGAGCAGTTCTTC.

This rearrangement joins TRBV30 to TRBJ2-1; D not resolved. Germline lookup yields CDR1 GTSNPN and CDR2 SVGIG (reference sequence). Trimming cost V 4 bases and J 11 bases, with 15 bases left between them. There are 12 residues in the CDR3. As DNA, the CDR3 is TGTGCCTGGATGCCGCTCCGTGGACAGCAGTTCTTC. Encoded protein: CAWMPLRGQQFF.

A word on this clone: Different DNA sequences within this sample yield the same CDR3. The rearrangement links TRBV6-6 to TRBJ2-7; D is possibly TRBD1 or TRBD2 (5 bases each). The CDR3 loop spans 15 amino acids. CDR1 and CDR2 (germline): MNHNY, SVGAGI (reference sequence). Trimming left V 5 bases short and J 3 bases short, with 17 bases between. CDR3 nucleotide sequence: TGTGCCAGCAGTCCCCGGCAGGGTGGGAGCTACGAGCAGTACTTC. Translation: CASSPRQGGSYEQYF.

The V call is TRBV21-1, the J call TRBJ2-2; the table calls TRBD1, which could not be checked here. TRBV21-1 is flagged as a pseudogene. The CDR3 sequence is 16 residues long. This chain's CDR3 is CASSKPGQGSTGELFF. In nucleotides, the CDR3 is TGTGCCAGCAGCAAACCGGGACAGGGTAGTACCGGGGAGCTGTTTTTT.

The chain links TRBV6-6 to TRBJ2-1; D not resolved. The length of the CDR3 is 13 residues. V lost 2 bases to trimming and J lost 5 bases, with 7 bases between them. Germline V gene lookup returns CDR1 MNHNY and CDR2 SVGAGI (reference sequence). CDR3 sequence (DNA): TGTGCCAGCAGTTACGATACCGACAATGAGCAGTTCTTC. Encoded protein: CASSYDTDNEQFF.

The V gene is TRBV11-2, the J gene TRBJ1-3; D gene ambiguous. Trimming took off 3 bases at V and 11 bases at J, with 17 bases between the two ends. The CDR3 is made up of 14 amino acids. In germline, CDR1 is SGHAT, CDR2 FQNNGV. CDR3 coding DNA: TGTGCCAGCAGCTTGGCGGGCGGCTCGCTCGCCATATATTTT. Translated, it gives CASSLAGGSLAIYF.

The sample holds a few counts of this clone. The rearrangement links TRBV15 to TRBJ1-4; D is uncertain. Trimming took 5 bases from V and 6 from J, leaving 13 bases between them. Germline V CDR1 and CDR2: LNHNV, YYDKDF (reference sequence). The CDR3 runs 14 residues. CDR3 nucleotide sequence: TGTGCCACCAGCCGTCCGGGAGCCGATGAAAAACTGTTTTTT. Protein: CATSRPGADEKLFF.

With regard to this clone: Compared with germline, one end of the junction differs, possibly owing to a read error. The chain combines TRBV10-3 with TRBJ2-2, with D tentatively TRBD1 or TRBD2 (6 bases each). CDR1 is ENHRY and CDR2 is SYGVKD in the germline V gene. The CDR3 is made up of 15 amino acids. CDR3 in amino acids: CAVRGGSANTGELFF. CDR3 bases: TGTGCCGTCAGAGGGGGGAGCGCGAACACCGGGGAGCTGTTTTTT.

The V gene is TRBV28, the J gene TRBJ2-5; tentative D call: TRBD2 (5 bases). The V gene's germline CDR1 is MDHEN and CDR2 SYDVKM. V was cut by 7 bases and J by 0 bases, with 12 bases left in between. This CDR3 region has 14 residues. CDR3 sequence (DNA): TGTGCCAGCACCCCCTGGGAGTACCAAGAGACCCAGTACTTC. Translated, it gives CASTPWEYQETQYF.

The chain couples TRBV28 to TRBJ1-5; the match to TRBD1 covers 7 bases. The germline V gene has CDR1 MDHEN and CDR2 SYDVKM. The CDR3 has 14 amino acids. V trimming: 5 bases; J trimming: 7 bases; junction bases outside the gene matches: 8. This CDR3 reads CASSTRQGSQPQHF. DNA for the CDR3: TGTGCCAGCAGTACCCGACAGGGTAGCCAGCCCCAGCATTTT.